This T cell receptor (beta chain) was obtained from a study of blood T cells in healthy people across ages. V gave up 10 bases and J gave up 2 bases, with 16 bases separating them. This CDR3 contains 14 residues. Germline V gives CDR1 ENHRY, CDR2 SYGVKD. The use of a sample-barcoded 5' primer and a J-beta primer mix characterized a second PCR of roughly 6 to 12 cycles. The yield of each sample was at least 3 million CDR3-containing paired-end reads. Each CDR3 protein is one row after TCRdb ran MiXCR on the 5' RACE reads. Here the sample spans 890,000 or so distinct CDR3 sequences, around 62% being singletons. Study-level points and caveats: Long-lived donors exceeded aged donors in naive CD4+ cells and diversity. While age rose, TCR beta diversity per million T cells dropped in a roughly linear way.

This clonotype was counted a single time. Its specificity is not known. What was sequenced was blood. The chain uses TRBV10-3 and TRBJ2-3, with a weak D call TRBD1 (6 bases). The origin of this receptor is a man aged 25 to 40 in good health. Here the CDR3 DNA reads TGTGCCAGCCAGACAGGCCCCACCACAGATACGCAGTATTTT. This encodes CASQTGPTTDTQYF.